The clone carrying this TCR beta chain was found a few times. No antigen is known for it. No fewer than 6 million PBMCs went into each sample. A sample-barcoded 5' primer and a J-beta primer mix were used in a second PCR of about 7 to 12 cycles. TCRdb used MiXCR to reprocess the 5' RACE reads, holding one entry per CDR3 protein. The sample carries hundreds of thousands of distinct CDR3 sequences, around half recorded once. This specimen comes from a study of blood T cells in healthy people across ages. Notes on the study in general: The study could not conclusively compare naive and antigen-experienced cells, given its unsorted PBMCs. There was no known CMV status for donors, so expanded clonotype changes were possibly confounded. Strong correlation was found linking TCR beta diversity to naive T cell percentage.

Trimming removed 6 bases from V and 8 bases from J, with 25 bases in between. The CDR3 length is 15 residues. Germline CDR1 is DFQATT and CDR2 is SNEGSKA (reference sequence). Sample: blood. The receptor's source is an elderly man in good health. This chain connects TRBV20-1 to TRBJ1-2; a weak D match, TRBD1 (5 bases). CDR3 in amino acids: CSARGGVNNPLGYTF. The CDR3 nucleotides read TGCAGTGCCCGGGGAGGGGTCAACAACCCCTTGGGCTACACCTTC.